One sample yielded the 4 T cell receptor beta chains listed below, sequenced in a study of T cell responses to AZD1222 COVID-19 vaccine. Here immunoSEQ multiplex PCR was the method, and the copy in TCRdb shows in-frame clones only, minus some. Of more than 85,000 clones in the sample, about 86% are singletons; the top ten hold approximately 8%. The material sequenced was peripheral blood, taken on day 0 of AZD1222 vaccination. The receptors shown here come from an adult in good health.

The chain couples TRBV27 to TRBJ1-5; 8 nucleotides line up with TRBD1. The ends lost 0 bases at V and 7 bases at J; junction bases unmatched: 14. This CDR3 has 18 amino acids. Germline-derived CDR1 and CDR2 are MNHEY and SMNVEV (reference sequence). The CDR3 sequence: CASSLSPDRGSFWQPQHF. CDR3 in DNA: TGTGCCAGCAGTTTATCCCCTGACAGGGGATCGTTTTGGCAGCCCCAGCATTTT.

The J gene is TRBJ2-1, the V gene TRBV7-2, with 10 bases that match TRBD2. Germline V lookup: CDR1 SGHTA, CDR2 FQGNSA. V lost 5 bases and J lost 5; bases outside the gene matches: 6. CDR3 size: 15 residues. CDR3 amino acids: CASSPLAGKDNEQFF. CDR3 nucleotides: TGTGCCAGCAGCCCACTAGCGGGAAAGGACAATGAGCAGTTCTTC.

The CDR3 loop is CATSDRQGRETQYF. The CDR3 DNA follows: TGTGCCACCAGTGACCGACAGGGACGGGAGACCCAGTACTTC. V gene TRBV24-1 combines with J gene TRBJ2-5; 7 nucleotides match TRBD1. This CDR3 region has 14 residues. Looked up from germline, CDR1 is KGHDR and CDR2 is SFDVKD. V shed 4 bases and J 5 bases; nucleotides not matched to a gene: 6.

This clone was observed once. The chain employs TRBV24-1 and TRBJ2-2; D uncertain. In germline, CDR1 is KGHDR, CDR2 SFDVKD. The germline V and J ends were trimmed by 0 bases and 5 bases, with 12 bases remaining between them. This CDR3 has 16 amino acids. CDR3 sequence: CATSDLTPSRTGELFF. In DNA form, the CDR3 reads TGTGCCACCAGTGATTTGACCCCCAGTCGGACCGGGGAGCTGTTTTTT.